Each of the 28 T cell receptor beta chains below was sequenced from the same sample in a study of radiotherapy plus CTLA-4 blockade in lung cancer. TCRdb keeps only in-frame clones here, not all; method: immunoSEQ multiplex PCR. Here the sample spans about 88,000 clones, 72% being singletons. Sequenced here: peripheral blood, sampled from a patient treated with radiotherapy plus ipilimumab. These receptors were collected from a human donor with non-small cell lung cancer that progressed on radiotherapy plus ipilimumab.

By sample share, this clone is medium-sized. This chain uses TRBV28 with TRBJ2-3; D possibly corresponds to TRBD1 (6 bases). The germline CDR1 and CDR2 sequences are MDHEN and SYDVKM. The CDR3 is 14 amino acids. V was clipped by 5 bases and J by 6 bases, with 15 bases between them. CDR3 in DNA: TGTGCCAGCAGTCCCGGGACAAGACAGGATACGCAGTATTTT. Protein product: CASSPGTRQDTQYF.

For this clone: One end of the junction fails to match germline, which may point to a read error. J is TRBJ2-7 and V is TRBV10-3, with no clear D. This CDR3 region has 13 residues. Germline CDR1 ENHRY, CDR2 SYGVKD. Written as DNA, the CDR3 is TGTGCCAGCAGTGAAGCAAGACCTGGCGAGCAGTACTTC. Encoded protein: CASSEARPGEQYF.

The chain employs TRBV10-3 and TRBJ2-7; D perhaps matches TRBD1 (6 bases). This CDR3 comprises 12 residues. The V end lost 2 bases, the J end lost 4 bases, and 6 bases lay between the germline ends. Germline V lookup: CDR1 ENHRY, CDR2 SYGVKD. The CDR3 spells CAISEQGYEQYF. DNA for the CDR3: TGTGCCATCAGTGAGCAGGGGTACGAGCAGTACTTC.

This clone was recorded once. V usage is TRBV29-1 and J usage is TRBJ1-2, with 9 bases that match TRBD1. The CDR3 sequence is 16 residues long. Germline V gene data show CDR1 as SQVTM and CDR2 as ANQGSEA. V lost 6 bases and J lost 2; bases outside the gene matches: 13. CDR3 sequence: CSVQDSDRGLNYGYTF. The CDR3 nucleotides read TGCAGCGTCCAGGACTCGGACAGGGGACTCAACTATGGCTACACCTTC.

This clone appeared a few times. This sequence joins TRBV4-3 and TRBJ1-6; D perhaps matches TRBD1 (6 bases). CDR1 LGHNA and CDR2 YSLEER come from the germline V gene. The CDR3 consists of 14 residues. V was shortened by 4 bases and J by 7 bases, with 11 bases between the two germline ends. The CDR3 loop reads CASSRGQNNSPLHF. In nucleotides, the CDR3 is TGCGCCAGCAGCCGAGGACAGAACAATTCACCCCTCCACTTT.

There are a few counts of this clone. The rearrangement uses TRBV6-5 and TRBJ2-7, with D possibly TRBD1 on 8 matching bases. The CDR3 runs to 13 residues. Germline CDR1 reads MNHEY; CDR2 reads SVGAGI. With 6 bases removed from V and 8 bases from J, the gap between germline ends came to 17 bases. CDR3 bases: TGTGCCAGCAGCTTCGACAGGGGAGGGAAGCAGTACTTC. Translation: CASSFDRGGKQYF.

The rearrangement uses TRBV2 and TRBJ2-7; TRBD1 matches at 9 bases. The CDR3 has 14 amino acids. CDR1 is SNHLY and CDR2 is FYNNEI in the germline V gene. Trimming took 6 bases from V and 5 from J; bases not matched to a gene: 8. The CDR3 sequence: CASRRRQGGHEQYF. For the CDR3, the DNA is TGTGCCAGCAGGAGGCGACAGGGGGGCCACGAGCAGTACTTC.

The V gene is TRBV6-6, the J gene TRBJ2-1, with 7 bases matching TRBD2. Looked up from germline, CDR1 is MNHNY and CDR2 is SVGAGI (reference sequence). V shed 8 bases and J 6 bases; nucleotides not matched to a gene: 7. This CDR3 comprises 13 residues. The CDR3 nucleotides are TGTGCCAGCGGGGAACTAGCGTTCAATGAGCAGTTCTTC. Residues: CASGELAFNEQFF.

This clone was seen only a few times. The chain has TRBV19 and TRBJ2-2, with D possibly matching TRBD2 (5 bases). CDR3 length: 13 residues. In germline, CDR1 is LNHDA, CDR2 SQIVND (reference sequence). V was trimmed by 6 bases and J by 5 bases, leaving 10 bases between them. The CDR3 loop is CASRGSETGELFF. CDR3 bases: TGTGCCAGTAGGGGTAGCGAGACCGGGGAGCTGTTTTTT.

This clone has just a few counts. The V gene is TRBV10-3, the J gene TRBJ1-5; TRBD1 might be the D (6 bases). The CDR3 is 15 residues long. The germline CDR1 and CDR2 sequences are ENHRY and SYGVKD. With 0 bases removed from V and 5 bases from J, the gap between germline ends came to 11 bases. CDR3 region: CAISESISGDQPQHF. CDR3 nucleotide sequence: TGTGCCATCAGTGAGTCGATATCAGGGGATCAGCCCCAGCATTTT.

This clone was observed a few times. V gene TRBV28 combines with J gene TRBJ1-1; D is unresolved. The length of the CDR3 is 15 residues. Germline CDR1 and CDR2: MDHEN and SYDVKM. Trimming removed 3 bases from V and 3 bases from J, with 14 bases in between. The chain's CDR3 is CASSFLRQSYTEAFF. CDR3 nucleotide sequence: TGTGCCAGCAGTTTTCTCCGCCAGAGTTACACTGAAGCTTTCTTT.

CDR3 nucleotide sequence: TGTGCCAGCAGTTACTCTGGGGGGGGCGCTGAAGCTTTCTTT. It is translated as CASSYSGGGAEAFF. The genes are TRBV6-6 and TRBJ1-1, with D perhaps TRBD1 (6 bases). Germline lookup yields CDR1 MNHNY and CDR2 SVGAGI (reference sequence). The CDR3 loop spans 14 amino acids. Deletions cut 0 bases from V and 6 bases from J, with 11 bases between.

V usage is TRBV10-3 and J usage is TRBJ1-1; D not resolved. Germline-derived CDR1 and CDR2 are ENHRY and SYGVKD. V lost 10 bases, J lost 1 base, and 16 bases lay in between. The CDR3 covers 14 residues. The CDR3 sequence: CATSQTQKNTEAFF. As DNA, the CDR3 is TGTGCCACTTCACAAACACAGAAGAACACTGAAGCTTTCTTT.

This rearrangement joins TRBV9 to TRBJ2-1, with 9 bases that match TRBD1. Germline V gene sequence: CDR1 SGDLS, CDR2 YYNGEE. The CDR3 extends over 15 amino acids. The V and J ends lost 2 bases and 3 bases, in that order; junction bases with no gene match: 3. CDR3 nucleotides: TGTGCCAGCAGCGTGGGACAGGGCAGCTACAATGAGCAGTTCTTC. This sequence encodes CASSVGQGSYNEQFF.

This clone was seen only once. V gene TRBV4-3 combines with J gene TRBJ1-4; 7 bases align to TRBD1. From germline, CDR1 is LGHNA and CDR2 YSLEER. This CDR3 region has 17 residues. Trimming at V came to 0 bases and at J to 6 bases, leaving 10 bases not matched to a gene. The CDR3 DNA follows: TGCGCCAGCAGCCAAGATGCTACACAGGGGTACGATGAAAAACTGTTTTTT. Translation: CASSQDATQGYDEKLFF.

The J gene is TRBJ2-5, the V gene TRBV30, with TRBD2 matching over 11 bases. J was trimmed by 2 bases and V by 0 bases; bases with no gene match: 2. The CDR3 is made up of 15 amino acids. Germline CDR1 and CDR2: GTSNPN and SVGIG (reference sequence). This CDR3 reads CAWSVRLAGQETQYF. The CDR3 coding sequence is TGTGCCTGGAGTGTACGACTAGCGGGGCAAGAGACCCAGTACTTC. The full variable domain, in which reference TRBV30 and TRBJ2-5 provide the parts outside the CDR3, is SQTIHQWPATLVQPVGSPLSLECTVEGTSNPNLYWYRQAAGRGLQLLFYSVGIGQISSEVPQNLSASRPQDRQFILSSKKLLLSDSGFYLCAWSVRLAGQETQYFGPGTRLLVL.

The gene calls are TRBV6-6 and TRBJ2-1, with D tentatively TRBD2 (5 bases). The CDR3 totals 13 residues. Trimming cost V 0 bases and J 7 bases, with 7 bases left between them. Germline CDR1 reads MNHNY; CDR2 reads SVGAGI (reference sequence). Here the CDR3 DNA reads TGTGCCAGCAGTTACTCTACGGGGAATGAGCAGTTCTTC. It encodes CASSYSTGNEQFF.

This clone was seen only a few times. This chain links TRBV7-3 with TRBJ2-2; TRBD1 matches 7 bases. The CDR3 contains 14 residues. The germline V gene has CDR1 SGHTA and CDR2 FQGTGA. J was trimmed by 6 bases and V by 3 bases; bases with no gene match: 4. The CDR3 sequence: CASSFLGGSGELFF. The CDR3, as DNA: TGTGCCAGCAGCTTTTTAGGGGGCTCCGGGGAGCTGTTTTTT.

V and J are TRBV6-5 and TRBJ1-5; no reliable D call. CDR1 and CDR2 (germline): MNHEY, SVGAGI. CDR3 size: 13 residues. Trimming removed 6 bases at V and 0 bases at J, with 6 bases between. The CDR3 nucleotides read TGTGCCAGCAGCGCAAATAGCAATCAGCCCCAGCATTTT. It encodes CASSANSNQPQHF.

The V and J genes are TRBV7-3 and TRBJ2-1; 9 nucleotides align to TRBD1. This CDR3 is built from 16 residues. V lost 3 bases, J lost 1 base, and 4 bases stayed unmatched. The V gene's germline CDR1 is SGHTA and CDR2 FQGTGA. The DNA for the CDR3 is TGTGCCAGCAGCTTCGCACAGGGGGCGTCCTACAATGAGCAGTTCTTC. Translation gives CASSFAQGASYNEQFF.

The chain has TRBV2 and TRBJ1-2; TRBD1 is a possible D gene (6 bases). Germline V lookup: CDR1 SNHLY, CDR2 FYNNEI. V lost 3 bases and J lost 8, with 16 bases in between. The CDR3 length is 14 residues. The CDR3 protein is CASSDSNRAGGYTF. CDR3 coding DNA: TGTGCCAGCAGTGACTCTAACAGGGCTGGGGGCTACACCTTC.

This clone was recorded only once. The rearrangement links TRBV27 to TRBJ2-3, with TRBD2 matching 8 bases. CDR3 length: 18 residues. V shed 2 bases and J 0 bases; nucleotides not matched to a gene: 10. CDR1 is MNHEY and CDR2 is SMNVEV in the germline V gene (reference sequence). CDR3 sequence reads: CASSLAVAGFSSTDTQYF. The DNA for the CDR3 is TGTGCCAGCAGTTTAGCGGTAGCGGGATTCTCTAGCACAGATACGCAGTATTTT.

The chain has TRBV9 and TRBJ2-5, with TRBD2 identical over 14 bases. CDR3 size: 17 residues. The germline V gene encodes CDR1 SGDLS and CDR2 YYNGEE. J gave up 2 bases and V 3 bases, and 6 bases lay outside the gene matches. The CDR3 loop is CASSDGLAGGVQETQYF. The CDR3 region has the DNA TGTGCCAGCAGCGACGGACTAGCGGGAGGAGTACAAGAGACCCAGTACTTC.

This chain joins TRBV7-9 and TRBJ1-1; D is possibly TRBD1 (6 bases). The germline V gene encodes CDR1 SEHNR and CDR2 FQNEAQ (reference sequence). This CDR3 comprises 15 residues. Trimming took off 1 base at V and 4 bases at J, with 13 bases between the two ends. CDR3: CASSLVRGASTEAFF. The CDR3 DNA reads TGTGCCAGCAGCTTAGTGCGGGGGGCGAGCACTGAAGCTTTCTTT.

The rearrangement joins TRBV2 to TRBJ1-2; D is unclear. CDR1 is SNHLY, CDR2 FYNNEI, per germline. The V and J ends lost 6 bases and 4 bases respectively, with 12 bases between them. The CDR3 is 13 amino acids. For the CDR3, the DNA is TGTGCCAGCAGCGCCGGCCCTCGCTATGGCTACACCTTC. It encodes CASSAGPRYGYTF.

Only one count was recorded for this clone. The chain links TRBV29-1 to TRBJ2-1; 8 positions match TRBD2. Per germline, CDR1 SQVTM and CDR2 ANQGSEA. V trimming: 3 bases; J trimming: 9 bases; junction bases outside the gene matches: 7. CDR3 length: 13 amino acids. The DNA for the CDR3 is TGCAGCGTTGACGAGCGGGAGAAGTTTGAGCAGTTCTTC. It is translated as CSVDEREKFEQFF.

V and J are TRBV5-1 and TRBJ1-4, with a tentative D call TRBD1 (5 bases). Germline V gives CDR1 SGHRS, CDR2 YFSETQ. Trimming removed 3 bases at V and 8 bases at J, with 20 bases between. The CDR3 runs 16 residues. The CDR3 region is CASSSLPPQGGEKLFF. The CDR3 DNA sequence: TGCGCCAGCAGCTCCCTCCCCCCGCAGGGAGGGGAAAAACTGTTTTTT.

J is TRBJ1-2 and V is TRBV5-6; possible D gene TRBD1, 5 bases. The CDR3 totals 14 residues. Per germline, CDR1 SGHDT and CDR2 YYEEEE. V was trimmed by 4 bases and J by 4 bases, leaving 14 bases between them. Here the CDR3 reads CASSLGVLGYGYTF. CDR3 DNA: TGTGCCAGCAGCCTGGGGGTATTGGGCTATGGCTACACCTTC.